This TCR beta chain was observed in a study of shared clonotypes between healthy human individuals. Overall study results and limits: The generation probabilities recorded for non-shared clonotypes fell below those of clonotypes shared by all four donors.

Germline V CDR1 and CDR2: MNHNS, SASEGT. After removal of 6 bases from V and 4 bases from J, the junction contained 9 bases not matched to a gene. CDR3 length: 14 residues. Regarding this clone: Its specificity is unknown.

Sequenced by immunoSEQ multiplex PCR; TCRdb stores in-frame clones only, minus some. The sample records 1,100,000 or so clones, more than 75% being singletons. The TCR was taken from a man aged 18-30 years in good health. Some clones in this sample may be carry-over from other donors' samples. The sequencing sample was made of memory CD4+ T cells from PBMCs. Subset in this sample: CD45RA-negative fraction. The V and J genes are TRBV6-1 and TRBJ2-7, with TRBD1 matching 7 bases. The CDR3 nucleotides read TGTGCCAGCAGCTACGACAGGGTTTATTACGAGCAGTACTTC. It is translated as CASSYDRVYYEQYF.